Sequencing of this T cell receptor (beta chain) was carried out in a study of blood T cell repertoires in COVID-19 (dated by TCRdb to 2018 to 2020). Broadly, across the study: Collaborator samples came from the United States, Italy and Spain and covered acute and convalescent phases of COVID-19. The prospective study material was composed of cDNA or gDNA derived from T cells, B-cell-depleted T cells, or PBMCs. Deeply sampled blood TCRbeta repertoires from subjects exposed to, actively infected with, or recovered from COVID-19 were included in the dataset. A freely available public database, intended as a resource for researchers studying the immune response to SARS-CoV-2, is where the repertoires were released. Samples were obtained from the ongoing ImmuneRACE study (first 160 participants) and from 1,000 to 1,500 subjects provided by 6 global collaborators. A de-identified subject ID, COVID-19 status, age in years and sex were almost always included in the sample metadata. Where available, HLA class I and class II types were obtained from metadata supplied by the sample provider rather than from assay-based typing. What the study reported, not specific to this receptor: The amount of clinical and demographic metadata varied by source and participant and was provided uncurated.

One collaborating source in Seattle enrolled patients during active infection and followed them longitudinally through the course of disease. Collaborating institutions collected whole blood in K2EDTA tubes following their own protocols. For TCRbeta analysis, collaborator samples were shipped as frozen whole blood, as isolated PBMCs, or as DNA extracted from either sample type. Remarks on this clone: What this receptor recognizes is not known. The junction does not match germline at one end; this may be a read error.

TCRbeta CDR3 regions were amplified from genomic DNA by means of the immunoSEQ Assay, a bias-controlled multiplex PCR. Per the source publication's procedure: The number of nucleated cells in each sample was estimated from the amplification of reference gene primers within the assay. Sequence reads were collapsed and filtered to measure the absolute abundance of every unique TCRbeta CDR3 rearrangement. For each sample, productive Simpson clonality was calculated by taking the square root of Simpson's diversity index across productive rearrangements. Not all clones reach the TCRdb copy of this immuneACCESS table, which keeps in-frame sequences only. Checked studies attribute under half of the gap to unresolved V genes and leave the rest unexplained. The V and J calls and clone size were taken over from that table, and D and trimming were inferred from the DNA. The sample has over 35,000 clones on record, more than 75% of them singletons. Roughly 3.8% of the sample is held by the ten biggest clonotypes.

Sequenced input: peripheral blood. This receptor was identified in a man between 40 and 49 years old with COVID-19, enrolled during active disease.

CDR3 region: CASSQGASIDTQYF. The DNA sequence reads TGTGCCAGCAGCCAGGGGGCTAGCATAGATACGCAGTATTTT. This sequence uses TRBV3-1 (or the pseudogene TRBV3-2) and TRBJ2-3, and possibly TRBD1, on 6 matching bases. Taken from cysteine to phenylalanine, the CDR3 has 14 residues. Only the CDR3 DNA stays, 42 bases, in frame from base 1. CDR1 LGHDT and CDR2 YNNKEL were looked up in the germline V gene (reference sequence).